The entry below describes one T cell receptor beta chain. The antigen is unknown. Researchers ran the PCR with 60 Vbeta and 13 Jbeta primers. Here immunoSEQ multiplex PCR was the method, and the copy in TCRdb shows in-frame clones only, minus some. The data contain 90,000 to 100,000 clones, about 81% of them singletons. The sample belongs to a study of cytomegalovirus exposure and HLA in healthy donors. Overall study results and limits: Some V segments could not be told apart, so they were left out, TRBV6-2 and TRBV6-3 among them. Immune exposure information available was restricted to CMV serostatus. A later analysis appeared to link common viral pathogens to several of the most significant clusters. In a later analysis, a missense DCLRE1C variant was linked to TCR beta V- and J-gene trimming.

With 2 bases clipped from V and 0 bases from J, the junction kept 2 bases outside the gene matches. Germline CDR1 and CDR2: MNHEY and SVGAGI. The CDR3 loop spans 15 amino acids. Sequenced sample: PBMCs. V gene TRBV6-5 combines with J gene TRBJ1-1; 8 bases match TRBD1. This receptor was identified in a man aged 40-49 years in good health and CMV-seronegative. The DNA for the CDR3 is TGTGCCAGCAGTTACAGGACAGGGCTGAACACTGAAGCTTTCTTT. Translation gives CASSYRTGLNTEAFF.